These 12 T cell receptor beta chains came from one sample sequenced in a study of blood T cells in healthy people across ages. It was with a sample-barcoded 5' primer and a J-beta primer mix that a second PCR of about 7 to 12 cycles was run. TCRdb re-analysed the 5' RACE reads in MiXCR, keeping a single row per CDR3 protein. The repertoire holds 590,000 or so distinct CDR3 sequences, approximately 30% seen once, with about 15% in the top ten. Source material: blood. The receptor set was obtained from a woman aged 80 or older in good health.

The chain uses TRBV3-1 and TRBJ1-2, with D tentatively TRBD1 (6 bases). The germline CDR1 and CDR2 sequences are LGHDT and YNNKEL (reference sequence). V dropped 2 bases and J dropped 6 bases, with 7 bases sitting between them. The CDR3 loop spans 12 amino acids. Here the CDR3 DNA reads TGTGCCAGCAGCCAACCAGGGGATGGCTACACCTTC. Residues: CASSQPGDGYTF.

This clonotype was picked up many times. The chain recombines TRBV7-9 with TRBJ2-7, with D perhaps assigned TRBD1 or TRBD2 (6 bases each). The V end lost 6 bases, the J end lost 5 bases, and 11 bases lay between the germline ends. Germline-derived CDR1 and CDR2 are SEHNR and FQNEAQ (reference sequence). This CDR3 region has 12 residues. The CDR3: CASSMEGDEQYF. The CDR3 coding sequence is TGTGCCAGCAGTATGGAGGGGGACGAGCAGTACTTC. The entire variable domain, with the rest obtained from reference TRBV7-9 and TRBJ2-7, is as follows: DTGVSQNPRHKITKRGQNVTFRCDPISEHNRLYWYRQTLGQGPEFLTYFQNEAQLEKSRLLSDRFSAERPKGSFSTLEIQRTEQGDSAMYLCASSMEGDEQYFGPGTRLTVT.

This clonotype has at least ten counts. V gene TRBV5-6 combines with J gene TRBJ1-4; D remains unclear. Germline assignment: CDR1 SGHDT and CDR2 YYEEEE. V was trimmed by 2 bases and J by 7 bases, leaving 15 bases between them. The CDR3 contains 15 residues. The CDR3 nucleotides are TGTGCCAGCAGCTTAGGTCCGGTGGGTGGTGAAAAACTGTTTTTT. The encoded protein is CASSLGPVGGEKLFF.

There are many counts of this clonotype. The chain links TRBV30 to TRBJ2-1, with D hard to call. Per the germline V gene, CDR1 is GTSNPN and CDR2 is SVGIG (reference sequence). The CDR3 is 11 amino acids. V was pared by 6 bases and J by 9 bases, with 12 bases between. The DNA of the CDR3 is TGTGCCTGCCTCTCCAGTCCTGAGCAGTTCTTC. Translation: CACLSSPEQFF. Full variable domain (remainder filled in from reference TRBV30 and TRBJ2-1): SQTIHQWPATLVQPVGSPLSLECTVEGTSNPNLYWYRQAAGRGLQLLFYSVGIGQISSEVPQNLSASRPQDRQFILSSKKLLLSDSGFYLCACLSSPEQFFGPGTRLTVL.

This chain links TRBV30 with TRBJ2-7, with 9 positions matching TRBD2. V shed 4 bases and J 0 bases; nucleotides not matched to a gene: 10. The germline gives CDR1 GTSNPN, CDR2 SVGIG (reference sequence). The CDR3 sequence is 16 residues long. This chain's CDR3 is CAWKGLAGLGSYEQYF. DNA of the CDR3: TGTGCCTGGAAAGGTCTAGCGGGACTGGGCTCCTACGAGCAGTACTTC.

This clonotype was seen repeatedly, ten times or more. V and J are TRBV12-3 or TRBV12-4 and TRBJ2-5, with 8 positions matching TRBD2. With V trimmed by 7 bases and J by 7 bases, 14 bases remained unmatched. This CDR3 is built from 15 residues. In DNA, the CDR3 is TGTGCCAGCATCCCCCGGGGGGGCGCCGGGGGGACCCAGTACTTC. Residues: CASIPRGGAGGTQYF.

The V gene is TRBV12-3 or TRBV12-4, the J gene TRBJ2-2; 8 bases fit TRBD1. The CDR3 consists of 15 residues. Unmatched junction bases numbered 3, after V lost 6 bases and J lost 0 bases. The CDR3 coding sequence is TGTGCCAGCAGCTCACAGGGGGCGAACACCGGGGAGCTGTTTTTT. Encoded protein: CASSSQGANTGELFF.

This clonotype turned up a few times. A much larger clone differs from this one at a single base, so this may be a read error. The CDR3 DNA sequence: TGTGCCAGCAGTTGCATGCGGGGTCAAGAGACCCAGTACTTC. Encoded protein: CASSCMRGQETQYF. This chain links TRBV12-3 or TRBV12-4 with TRBJ2-5; D is possibly TRBD2 (6 bases). The ends were cut back, 4 bases at V and 2 bases at J, with 11 bases in the middle. The CDR3 has 14 amino acids.

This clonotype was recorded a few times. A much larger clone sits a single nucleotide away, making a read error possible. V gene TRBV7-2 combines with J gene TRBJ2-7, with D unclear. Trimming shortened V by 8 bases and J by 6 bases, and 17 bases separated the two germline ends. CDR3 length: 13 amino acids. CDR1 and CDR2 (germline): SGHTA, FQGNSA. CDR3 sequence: CASGPLGFSEQYF. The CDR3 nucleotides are TGTGCCAGCGGCCCCTTGGGTTTCTCCGAGCAGTACTTC. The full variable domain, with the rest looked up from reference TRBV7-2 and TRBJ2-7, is GAGVSQSPSNKVTEKGKDVELRCDPISGHTALYWYRQSLGQGLEFLIYFQGNSAPDKSGLPSDRFSAERTGGSVSTLTIQRTQQEDSAVYLCASGPLGFSEQYFGPGTRLTVT.

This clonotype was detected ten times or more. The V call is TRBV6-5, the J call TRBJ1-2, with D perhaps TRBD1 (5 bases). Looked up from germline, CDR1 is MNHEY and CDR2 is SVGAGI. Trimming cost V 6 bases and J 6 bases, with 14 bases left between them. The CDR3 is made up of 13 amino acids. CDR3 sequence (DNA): TGTGCCAGCAGAATGGACGGGGCGGATGGCTACACCTTC. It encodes CASRMDGADGYTF.

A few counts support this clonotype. This chain's CDR3 is CASSPSTGPGGYTF. CDR3 DNA sequence: TGTGCCAGCTCACCTTCGACAGGCCCGGGGGGCTACACCTTC. The chain links TRBV18 to TRBJ1-2; D may be TRBD1 (6 bases). CDR1 is KGHSH and CDR2 is LQKENI in the germline V gene. This CDR3 contains 14 residues. V shed 3 bases and J shed 8 bases, with 16 bases lying between them.

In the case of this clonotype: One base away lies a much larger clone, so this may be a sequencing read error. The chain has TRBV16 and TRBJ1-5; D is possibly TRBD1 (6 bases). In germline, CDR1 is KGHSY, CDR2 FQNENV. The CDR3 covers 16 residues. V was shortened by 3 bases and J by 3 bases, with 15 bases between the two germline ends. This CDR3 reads CASSHPGAGDNQPQHF. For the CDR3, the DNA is TGTGCCAGCAGCCACCCCGGGGCAGGGGACAATCAGCCCCAGCATTTT.